The next 3 T cell receptor beta chains were all read from a single sample in a study of beta chain features in type 1 diabetes. The sequenced template was cDNA made from the entire isolated RNA. TCRdb keeps only in-frame clones here, not all; method: immunoSEQ multiplex PCR. Here the sample spans more than 150,000 clones, 10% to 15% being singletons. The specimen was central memory CD4+ T cells from blood. Source of these receptors: a woman younger than 35 in good health.

This clone has a handful of counts. This chain connects TRBV11-2 to TRBJ2-5; TRBD2 aligns across 11 bases. The CDR3 runs to 17 residues. Unmatched junction bases numbered 10, after V lost 3 bases and J lost 4 bases. The germline V gene has CDR1 SGHAT and CDR2 FQNNGV. The CDR3 is CASSLRTWTSGLETQYF. CDR3 coding DNA: TGTGCCAGCAGCTTGCGTACCTGGACTAGCGGGTTAGAGACCCAGTACTTC.

V is TRBV7-2 and J is TRBJ2-1; 9 bases fit TRBD2. This CDR3 contains 14 residues. V was clipped by 8 bases and J by 2 bases; unmatched bases: 4. Germline V gene sequence: CDR1 SGHTA, CDR2 FQGNSA. The CDR3 protein is CASVAGATYNEQFF. CDR3 bases: TGTGCCAGCGTAGCGGGAGCAACCTACAATGAGCAGTTCTTC.

This clone showed up just a few times. The chain uses TRBV2 and TRBJ1-1; no clear D. The V gene's germline CDR1 is SNHLY and CDR2 FYNNEI. The CDR3 is made up of 14 amino acids. The V gene lost 5 bases and the J gene lost 2 bases, with 12 bases spanning the gap. The CDR3 DNA reads as TGTGCCAGCAGTATCGCCCTATCCAACACTGAAGCTTTCTTT. This gives the protein CASSIALSNTEAFF.